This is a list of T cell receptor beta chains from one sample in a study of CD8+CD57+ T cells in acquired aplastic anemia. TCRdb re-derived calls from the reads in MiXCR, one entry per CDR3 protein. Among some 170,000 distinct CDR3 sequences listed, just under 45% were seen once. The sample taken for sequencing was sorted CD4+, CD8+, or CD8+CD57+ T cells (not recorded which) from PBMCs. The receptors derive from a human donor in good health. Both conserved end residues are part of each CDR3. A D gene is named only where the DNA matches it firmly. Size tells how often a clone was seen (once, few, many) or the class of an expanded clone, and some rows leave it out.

DNA: TGTGCCAGCAGCTCGATAGTCTATGGGGCCAACGTCCTGACTTTC
CDR3: CASSSIVYGANVLTF
D: -
J: TRBJ2-6
size: once
V: TRBV7-9

DNA: TGTGCCACCAGTCGGACTAGGGGGGGAGTAGATACGCAGTATTTT
CDR3: CATSRTRGGVDTQYF
D: -
J: TRBJ2-3
size: -
V: TRBV24-1

DNA: TGTGCCAGCAGTTACCAGGGGGCCAAGTACGAGCAGTACTTC
CDR3: CASSYQGAKYEQYF
D: TRBD1
J: TRBJ2-7
size: -
V: TRBV6-5

DNA: TGTGCCAGCAGCCACAGGGACAGGCCCTACGAGCAGTACTTC
CDR3: CASSHRDRPYEQYF
D: TRBD1
J: TRBJ2-7
size: -
V: TRBV2

DNA: TGTGCCAGCTCACCGTTTGAGGGGCCGAAGAACACTGAAGCTTTCTTT
CDR3: CASSPFEGPKNTEAFF
D: -
J: TRBJ1-1
size: -
V: TRBV18

DNA: TGTGCCAGCAGCCCCGGGACTAGGCTCAATGAGCAGTTCTTC
CDR3: CASSPGTRLNEQFF
D: TRBD2
J: TRBJ2-1
size: medium-sized
V: TRBV27

DNA: TGCAGCGTAACTAGCGCCAATGAGCAGTTCTTC
CDR3: CSVTSANEQFF
D: TRBD2
J: TRBJ2-1
size: few
V: TRBV29-1

DNA: TGCAGTGTACCGGACAGGGCAATGAATTCACCCCTCCACTTT
CDR3: CSVPDRAMNSPLHF
D: TRBD1
J: TRBJ1-6
size: -
V: TRBV20-1

DNA: TGTGCCACCAGCAGGGACAGGGGGCAATACGAGCAGTACTTC
CDR3: CATSRDRGQYEQYF
D: TRBD1
J: TRBJ2-7
size: -
V: TRBV15

DNA: TGCGCCAGCAGCTTGGACAGCCTTGGACCCTATGGCTACACCTTC
CDR3: CASSLDSLGPYGYTF
D: -
J: TRBJ1-2
size: many
V: TRBV5-1

DNA: TGTGCCAGCAGTGGCCGACAGGGAGTCGGCACCGGGGAGCTGTTTTTT
CDR3: CASSGRQGVGTGELFF
D: TRBD1
J: TRBJ2-2
size: -
V: TRBV2

DNA: TGTGCCACCAGCAGCTTAGTTGGCAGTTTTACTTACGAGCAGTACTTC
CDR3: CATSSLVGSFTYEQYF
D: -
J: TRBJ2-7
size: once
V: TRBV15

DNA: TGTGCCAGCAGTTACATCGCAGGCGGTCAGCCCCAGCATTTT
CDR3: CASSYIAGGQPQHF
D: -
J: TRBJ1-5
size: many
V: TRBV6-2/TRBV6-3

DNA: TGTGCCAGCAGTTACGGTGCGGGGAGCTCCTACGAGCAGTACTTC
CDR3: CASSYGAGSSYEQYF
D: -
J: TRBJ2-7
size: many
V: TRBV6-5

DNA: TGCAGTGCTAGAGGGCAGGGGGCTTGGCCCTTTTTT
CDR3: CSARGQGAWPFF
D: TRBD1
J: TRBJ1-1
size: -
V: TRBV20-1

DNA: TGTGCCAGCAGTGAAGGGCAGGGTTGGGAAAAACTGTTTTTT
CDR3: CASSEGQGWEKLFF
D: -
J: TRBJ1-4
size: many
V: TRBV6-1

DNA: TGCAGTGCTAGAGATGTCCTAGCGGGCGGGACCCAGTACTTC
CDR3: CSARDVLAGGTQYF
D: TRBD2
J: TRBJ2-5
size: -
V: TRBV20-1

DNA: TGTGCCAGCTCACCGGCTACAGGGGACAAGCGACCAAGCAATCAGCCCCAGCATTTT
CDR3: CASSPATGDKRPSNQPQHF
D: TRBD1
J: TRBJ1-5
size: -
V: TRBV18

DNA: TGTGCCAGCAGGACCGGGAGGCAGGCAGATACGCAGTATTTT
CDR3: CASRTGRQADTQYF
D: TRBD2
J: TRBJ2-3
size: many
V: TRBV2

DNA: TGTGCCACCAGTGATACTGGACAGCATAGCAATCAGCCCCAGCATTTT
CDR3: CATSDTGQHSNQPQHF
D: -
J: TRBJ1-5
size: -
V: TRBV24-1

DNA: TGCAGTGCTAGACCCGACAGCCAAAACTCCTACGAGCAGTACTTC
CDR3: CSARPDSQNSYEQYF
D: -
J: TRBJ2-7
size: -
V: TRBV20-1

DNA: TGTGCCATCAGTGAGTCCGGGACAGGGATCTCCTACGAGCAGTACTTC
CDR3: CAISESGTGISYEQYF
D: TRBD1
J: TRBJ2-7
size: once
V: TRBV10-3

DNA: TGCAGTGCTAAAGGACTAGAGGCTGCCTACAATGAGCAGTTCTTC
CDR3: CSAKGLEAAYNEQFF
D: TRBD2
J: TRBJ2-1
size: many
V: TRBV20-1

DNA: TGCAGTGCTCTTGCTCCTAGGGGGAACGAGCAGTACTTC
CDR3: CSALAPRGNEQYF
D: -
J: TRBJ2-7
size: -
V: TRBV20-1

DNA: TGTGCCAGCAGCCACGGTTGGGTCAGCTCTGGGGCCAACGTCCTGACTTTC
CDR3: CASSHGWVSSGANVLTF
D: -
J: TRBJ2-6
size: many
V: TRBV14

DNA: TGTGCCAGCGGCTGGAACAGGGGAGGCTATGGCTACACCTTC
CDR3: CASGWNRGGYGYTF
D: TRBD1
J: TRBJ1-2
size: -
V: TRBV5-4

DNA: TGTGCCAGCAGCCAAGTATCATCTAGGGAGTGGGACAATGAGCAGTTCTTC
CDR3: CASSQVSSREWDNEQFF
D: -
J: TRBJ2-1
size: few
V: TRBV3-1

DNA: TGTGCCACCCGGCAAGGGCCGGGTGAGCAGTTCTTC
CDR3: CATRQGPGEQFF
D: -
J: TRBJ2-1
size: -
V: TRBV24-1

DNA: TGTGCCACCAGCAGACCGGGACAGGGCACCGGGGAGCTGTTTTTT
CDR3: CATSRPGQGTGELFF
D: TRBD1
J: TRBJ2-2
size: many
V: TRBV15

DNA: TGTGCCAGCAGCACTGGGACAGGGCGCGCAGAGCAGTACTTC
CDR3: CASSTGTGRAEQYF
D: TRBD1
J: TRBJ2-7
size: -
V: TRBV9

DNA: TGTGCCAGCTTCAGACTAGCGGGAACAAACGAGCAGTACTTC
CDR3: CASFRLAGTNEQYF
D: TRBD2
J: TRBJ2-7
size: once
V: TRBV2

DNA: TGTGCCATCAGTGAGTCCCGGGCGGGCAACACTGAAGCTTTTTTT
CDR3: CAISESRAGNTEAFF
D: -
J: TRBJ1-1
size: -
V: TRBV10-3

DNA: TGTGCCAGCTCACCTGCTCAAAGAGTCCTTGGCTATGGCTACACCTTC
CDR3: CASSPAQRVLGYGYTF
D: -
J: TRBJ1-2
size: few
V: TRBV18

DNA: TGTGCCTGGAGCGGAACAGGGAATCAGCCCCAGCATTTT
CDR3: CAWSGTGNQPQHF
D: -
J: TRBJ1-5
size: many
V: TRBV30

DNA: TGCAGCGTTGACAGGTACCAAGAGACCCAGTACTTC
CDR3: CSVDRYQETQYF
D: -
J: TRBJ2-5
size: few
V: TRBV29-1

DNA: TGTGCCAGCCAGCCCCGGGGGAAAGACACCGGGGAGCTGTTTTTT
CDR3: CASQPRGKDTGELFF
D: -
J: TRBJ2-2
size: many
V: TRBV16

DNA: TGCAGTGCTGGAAGGGGCTTAGGGGCAGGGAAAGGCGGGGAGCTGTTTTTT
CDR3: CSAGRGLGAGKGGELFF
D: -
J: TRBJ2-2
size: many
V: TRBV20-1

DNA: TGTGCCATCAGCATAGCGGGAGGAGAGGGGGAGCAGTTCTTC
CDR3: CAISIAGGEGEQFF
D: TRBD2
J: TRBJ2-1
size: many
V: TRBV10-3

DNA: TGTGCCAGCAGTTATGGAGGCTGGAGGGCTGAAGCTTTCTTT
CDR3: CASSYGGWRAEAFF
D: -
J: TRBJ1-1
size: -
V: TRBV6-5

DNA: TGTGCCAGCAGTTCGGACAGGAGGTACGAGCAGTACTTC
CDR3: CASSSDRRYEQYF
D: TRBD1
J: TRBJ2-7
size: few
V: TRBV7-8

DNA: TGTGCCAGCGGCTTATCCGTCTACGAGCAGTACTTC
CDR3: CASGLSVYEQYF
D: -
J: TRBJ2-7
size: -
V: TRBV14

DNA: TGTGCCAGCAGCCATTCTGGAAACACCATATATTTT
CDR3: CASSHSGNTIYF
D: -
J: TRBJ1-3
size: -
V: TRBV14

DNA: TGTGCCACCAGTTTGGGGAACGGTCAAGAGACCCAGTACTTC
CDR3: CATSLGNGQETQYF
D: -
J: TRBJ2-5
size: few
V: TRBV15

DNA: TGCAGTGCTCCAAAGAGCGGGGGGCAGTACTTC
CDR3: CSAPKSGGQYF
D: TRBD2
J: TRBJ2-7
size: many
V: TRBV20-1

DNA: TGTGCCAGTAACACAGGGGGCCCTAGCACTGAAGCTTTCTTT
CDR3: CASNTGGPSTEAFF
D: TRBD1
J: TRBJ1-1
size: few
V: TRBV28